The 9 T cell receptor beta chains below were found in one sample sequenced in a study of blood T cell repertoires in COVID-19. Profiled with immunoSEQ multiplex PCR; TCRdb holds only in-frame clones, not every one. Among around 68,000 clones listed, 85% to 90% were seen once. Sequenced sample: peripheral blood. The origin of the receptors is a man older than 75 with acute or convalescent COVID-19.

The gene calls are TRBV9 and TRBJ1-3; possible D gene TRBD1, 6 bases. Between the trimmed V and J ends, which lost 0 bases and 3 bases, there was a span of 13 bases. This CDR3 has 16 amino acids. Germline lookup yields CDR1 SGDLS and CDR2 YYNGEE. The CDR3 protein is CASSVAAGVYGNTIYF. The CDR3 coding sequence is TGTGCCAGCAGCGTAGCTGCAGGGGTATATGGAAACACCATATATTTT.

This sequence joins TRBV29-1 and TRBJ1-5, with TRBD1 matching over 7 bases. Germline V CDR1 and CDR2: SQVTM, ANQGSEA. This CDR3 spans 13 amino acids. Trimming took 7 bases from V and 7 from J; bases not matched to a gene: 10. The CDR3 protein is CSASPRQGQPQHF. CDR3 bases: TGCAGCGCCTCTCCGAGACAGGGCCAGCCCCAGCATTTT.

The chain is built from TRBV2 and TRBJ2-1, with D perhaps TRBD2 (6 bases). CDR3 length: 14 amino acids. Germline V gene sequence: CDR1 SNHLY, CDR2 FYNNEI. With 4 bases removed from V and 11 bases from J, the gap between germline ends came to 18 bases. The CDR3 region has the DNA TGTGCCAGCAGTGCGGGGACTCCTGTGTGGAAGCAGTTCTTC. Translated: CASSAGTPVWKQFF.

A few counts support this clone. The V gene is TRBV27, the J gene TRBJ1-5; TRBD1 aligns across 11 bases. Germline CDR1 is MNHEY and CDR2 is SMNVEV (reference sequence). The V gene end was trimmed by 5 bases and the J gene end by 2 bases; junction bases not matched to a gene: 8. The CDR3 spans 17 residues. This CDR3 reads CASSRGTGGRGNQPQHF. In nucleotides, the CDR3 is TGTGCCAGCAGTCGCGGGACAGGGGGACGGGGCAATCAGCCCCAGCATTTT.

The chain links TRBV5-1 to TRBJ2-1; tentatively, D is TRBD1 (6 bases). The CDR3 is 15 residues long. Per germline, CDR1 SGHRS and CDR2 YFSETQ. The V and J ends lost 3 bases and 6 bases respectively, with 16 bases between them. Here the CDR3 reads CASSSGVGRGNEQFF. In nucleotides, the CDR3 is TGCGCCAGCAGCTCTGGGGTAGGCAGGGGCAATGAGCAGTTCTTC.

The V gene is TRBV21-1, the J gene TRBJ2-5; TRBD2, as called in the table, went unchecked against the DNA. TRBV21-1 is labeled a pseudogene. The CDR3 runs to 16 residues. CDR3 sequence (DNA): TGTGCCAGCAGCACTCACTCCGGCCACCGGAGGGAGACCCAGTACTTC. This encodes CASSTHSGHRRETQYF.

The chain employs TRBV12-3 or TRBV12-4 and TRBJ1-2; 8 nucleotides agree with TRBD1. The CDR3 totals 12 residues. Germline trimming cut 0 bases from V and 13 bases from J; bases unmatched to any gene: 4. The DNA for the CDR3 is TGTGCCAGCAGTTTAGCGGGACAGGATCCCACCTTC. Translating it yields CASSLAGQDPTF.

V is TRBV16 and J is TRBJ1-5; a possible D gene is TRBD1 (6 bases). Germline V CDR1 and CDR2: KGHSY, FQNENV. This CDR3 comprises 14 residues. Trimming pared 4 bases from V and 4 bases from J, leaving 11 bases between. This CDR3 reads CASSLGQTNQPQHF. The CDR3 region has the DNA TGTGCCAGCAGCCTCGGACAGACTAATCAGCCCCAGCATTTT.

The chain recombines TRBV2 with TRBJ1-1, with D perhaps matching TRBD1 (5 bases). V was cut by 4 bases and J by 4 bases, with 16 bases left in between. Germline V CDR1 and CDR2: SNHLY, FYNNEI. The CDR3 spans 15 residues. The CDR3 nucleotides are TGTGCCAGCAGTGGGGGCCTGACGAGACTCACTGAAGCTTTCTTT. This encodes CASSGGLTRLTEAFF.